Presented here are 23 T cell receptor beta chains from one specimen sequenced in a study of response to subunit inactivated influenza vaccine (dated by TCRdb to 2016 to 2019). Library creation used RT-PCR. Sequencing relied on an Illumina HiSeq 2500. TCRdb handled the public reads itself, with Q25 trimming in fastp and clone calling in MiXCR, and kept productive beta chains. Rows are combined by CDR3 protein, so each entry shows the most common genes and DNA. Counted in this sample were about 540,000 distinct CDR3 sequences; roughly a quarter of them appeared once. The top ten hold 2.8% of the sample. These records were also assigned to another study, of T cells expressing NK-cell markers. Per that second paper: 5'RACE template switching, by which a universal primer site and unique molecular identifiers were added, was used to make TCR beta cDNA libraries.

Sequences were derived from CD4+ T cells sorted from PBMCs, sampled approximately 13 days after vaccination. The receptor set was obtained from a man in his fifties who received an inactivated influenza vaccine. Donor details come from another sample of the same person, matched by shared clones.

V and J are TRBV20-1 and TRBJ2-7; D is perhaps TRBD2 (5 bases). V dropped 6 bases and J dropped 3 bases, with 15 bases sitting between them. This CDR3 contains 13 residues. Looked up from germline, CDR1 is DFQATT and CDR2 is SNEGSKA (reference sequence). The CDR3 sequence is CSARARRIYEQYF. The CDR3 nucleotides read TGCAGTGCGCGGGCCCGGCGGATCTACGAGCAGTACTTC.

The chain uses TRBV10-3 and TRBJ2-2, with TRBD1 identical over 12 bases. V lost 6 bases to trimming and J lost 2 bases; unmatched junction nucleotides: 7. CDR1 and CDR2 (germline): ENHRY, SYGVKD. This CDR3 is 17 amino acids long. The CDR3 DNA reads TGTGCCATCAGGGACCCGGGACAGGGGGCAAACACCGGGGAGCTGTTTTTT. This sequence encodes CAIRDPGQGANTGELFF.

This clonotype came up a few times. CDR3 protein: CASNKQTLSSGELFF. The CDR3, as DNA: TGTGCCAGCAACAAACAGACCCTATCGTCCGGGGAGCTGTTTTTT. The V gene is TRBV7-2, the J gene TRBJ2-2; no clear D. Trimming left V 7 bases short and J 6 bases short, with 18 bases between. The germline V gene has CDR1 SGHTA and CDR2 FQGNSA. The CDR3 sequence is 15 residues long.

The CDR3 is CSAEKSGSSYNEQFF. The CDR3 DNA sequence: TGCAGTGCTGAGAAGTCAGGGAGCTCCTACAATGAGCAGTTCTTC. The chain recombines TRBV20-1 with TRBJ2-1; the D gene could be TRBD1 or TRBD2 (5 bases each). V dropped 5 bases and J dropped 0 bases, with 14 bases sitting between them. The CDR3 length is 15 residues. Germline CDR1 reads DFQATT; CDR2 reads SNEGSKA (reference sequence).

The chain recombines TRBV20-1 with TRBJ1-4, with no clear D. Germline lookup yields CDR1 DFQATT and CDR2 SNEGSKA (reference sequence). The CDR3 spans 15 residues. The V end was cut by 0 bases, the J end by 4 bases, with 12 bases between. The DNA of the CDR3 is TGCAGTGCTAGAGATGGGTTTCGGGTTAATGAAAAACTGTTTTTT. As protein: CSARDGFRVNEKLFF.

This chain joins TRBV24-1 and TRBJ2-1; D is uncertain. V was trimmed by 5 bases and J by 7 bases, leaving 8 bases between them. Germline CDR1 KGHDR, CDR2 SFDVKD. This CDR3 is built from 12 residues. The CDR3 sequence is CATSALTNEQFF. The CDR3, as DNA: TGTGCCACCAGTGCCCTTACTAATGAGCAGTTCTTC.

This chain connects TRBV6-1 to TRBJ2-5, with TRBD1 matching over 10 bases. CDR3 length: 15 amino acids. CDR1 and CDR2 from the germline V gene are MNHNS and SASEGT. J was trimmed by 3 bases and V by 3 bases; bases with no gene match: 4. In nucleotides, the CDR3 is TGTGCCAGCAGTGACCCGGGACAGGGGAAAGAGACCCAGTACTTC. Residues: CASSDPGQGKETQYF.

This clonotype came up a few times. The chain is built from TRBV10-3 and TRBJ2-7; D could derive from TRBD1 or TRBD2 (5 bases each). Trimming left V 2 bases short and J 10 bases short, with 12 bases between. Germline V CDR1 and CDR2: ENHRY, SYGVKD. This CDR3 spans 12 amino acids. The CDR3 reads CAISEGTGTQYF. The CDR3 nucleotides are TGTGCCATCAGTGAGGGGACGGGCACACAGTACTTC.

The chain joins TRBV20-1 to TRBJ2-1, with 7 nucleotides matching TRBD1. CDR1 is DFQATT and CDR2 is SNEGSKA in the germline V gene (reference sequence). V lost 6 bases and J lost 0; bases outside the gene matches: 8. The CDR3 is made up of 15 amino acids. The CDR3 DNA sequence: TGCAGTGCGATGGGACAGCTAAGCTCCTACAATGAGCAGTTCTTC. This codes for CSAMGQLSSYNEQFF.

This clonotype has just a few counts. The chain links TRBV3-1 to TRBJ2-1, with D perhaps TRBD1 or TRBD2 (5 bases each). Per germline, CDR1 LGHDT and CDR2 YNNKEL (reference sequence). Trimming cost V 4 bases and J 2 bases, with 12 bases left between them. The CDR3 extends over 15 amino acids. In DNA, the CDR3 is TGTGCCAGCAGCCGTGAGGGGCCAGCCTACAATGAGCAGTTCTTC. It codes for CASSREGPAYNEQFF.

This clonotype was detected a few times. V gene TRBV4-3 combines with J gene TRBJ2-5; D possibly corresponds to TRBD2 (6 bases). The V gene lost 0 bases and the J gene lost 9 bases, with 17 bases spanning the gap. This CDR3 has 15 residues. Germline CDR1 and CDR2: LGHNA and YSLEER. The CDR3 sequence is CASSQDRTARGSQYF. Written as DNA, the CDR3 is TGCGCCAGCAGCCAAGACAGGACGGCACGGGGGTCCCAGTACTTC.

This clonotype was counted only a few times. V is TRBV7-2 and J is TRBJ2-7, with 8 bases fitting TRBD2. Germline lookup yields CDR1 SGHTA and CDR2 FQGNSA. Trimming removed 5 bases from V and 4 bases from J; junction bases left unmatched: 10. CDR3 length: 15 residues. The CDR3: CASSNTGTRVYEQYF. The CDR3 DNA sequence: TGTGCCAGCAGCAACACCGGGACTAGGGTATACGAGCAGTACTTC. The full variable domain, in which reference TRBV7-2 and TRBJ2-7 provide the parts outside the CDR3, is GAGVSQSPSNKVTEKGKDVELRCDPISGHTALYWYRQSLGQGLEFLIYFQGNSAPDKSGLPSDRFSAERTGGSVSTLTIQRTQQEDSAVYLCASSNTGTRVYEQYFGPGTRLTVT.

The sample holds a few counts of this clonotype. The chain has TRBV16 and TRBJ2-1; D may be TRBD1 (5 bases). The CDR3 is 17 residues long. V gave up 1 base and J gave up 0 bases, with 13 bases separating them. Germline CDR1 reads KGHSY; CDR2 reads FQNENV. DNA of the CDR3: TGTGCCAGCAGCCAATTCAGGGCAGTGAGCTCCTACAATGAGCAGTTCTTC. Its protein is CASSQFRAVSSYNEQFF.

The chain recombines TRBV3-1 with TRBJ2-1, with a possible D match to TRBD1 (5 bases). This CDR3 contains 14 residues. Per the germline V gene, CDR1 is LGHDT and CDR2 is YNNKEL (reference sequence). Between the trimmed V and J ends, which lost 0 bases and 3 bases, there was a span of 6 bases. CDR3: CASSQEGLYNEQFF. The DNA of the CDR3 is TGTGCCAGCAGCCAAGAGGGGCTCTACAATGAGCAGTTCTTC.

In its sample, this clonotype was seen a few times. The chain combines TRBV4-1 with TRBJ2-5; no reliable D call. V shed 1 base and J shed 0 bases, with 9 bases lying between them. Germline-derived CDR1 and CDR2 are MGHRA and YSYEKL. The CDR3 runs to 15 residues. The CDR3 protein is CASSQAGLYQETQYF. DNA for the CDR3: TGCGCCAGCAGCCAAGCAGGTCTGTACCAAGAGACCCAGTACTTC.

This clonotype was counted between two and nine times. This chain connects TRBV4-3 to TRBJ1-2; weak D call: TRBD1 (6 bases). This CDR3 comprises 15 residues. Between the trimmed V and J ends, which lost 0 bases and 2 bases, there was a span of 10 bases. CDR1 is LGHNA and CDR2 is YSLEER in the germline V gene. The CDR3 DNA reads TGCGCCAGCAGCCAAGAACAACAGGGAAACTATGGCTACACCTTC. Encoded protein: CASSQEQQGNYGYTF.

This clonotype came up a few times. The chain uses TRBV19 and TRBJ2-3; D is ambiguous. The V end was cut by 7 bases, the J end by 1 base, with 12 bases between. The CDR3 has 14 residues. Germline CDR1 reads LNHDA; CDR2 reads SQIVND (reference sequence). The CDR3 DNA sequence: TGTGCCAGTACCACAACCAAGGGCACAGATACGCAGTATTTT. Its translation is CASTTTKGTDTQYF.

The J gene is TRBJ2-4, the V gene TRBV12-3 or TRBV12-4; no clear D. Deletions cut 2 bases from V and 2 bases from J, with 13 bases between. This CDR3 is 16 amino acids long. This chain's CDR3 is CASSLRWQVSKNIQYF. The CDR3 DNA reads TGTGCCAGCAGTTTAAGGTGGCAGGTGTCCAAAAACATTCAGTACTTC.

In the case of this clonotype: Because the CDR3 is missing its conserved closing phenylalanine or tryptophan, this is likely a read error. V gene TRBV10-3 combines with J gene TRBJ1-2; 9 nucleotides match TRBD1. The CDR3 has 13 residues. The V gene's germline CDR1 is ENHRY and CDR2 SYGVKD. The junction had 5 bases not matched to a gene; V was cut back by 10 bases and J by 2 bases. The CDR3 nucleotides read TGTGCCACTCGGACAGGGGACAACTATGGCTACACCCTC. Translating gives CATRTGDNYGYTL.

This clonotype was observed a few times. The chain has TRBV11-2 and TRBJ2-6; 10 positions match TRBD2. Germline V gene sequence: CDR1 SGHAT, CDR2 FQNNGV. The CDR3 has 17 residues. After removal of 2 bases from V and 7 bases from J, the junction contained 8 bases not matched to a gene. The CDR3: CASSLPSGGFSANVLTF. DNA of the CDR3: TGTGCCAGCAGCTTACCTAGCGGGGGTTTTAGTGCCAACGTCCTGACTTTC.

Notes on this clonotype: The junction departs from germline at one end; a sequencing error may be responsible. The chain couples TRBV2 to TRBJ1-5; D perhaps matches TRBD1 (6 bases). Germline CDR1 and CDR2: SNHLY and FYNNEI. This CDR3 contains 14 residues. The DNA for the CDR3 is TGTGCCAGCAGCGAAGACAGGATTAATCAGCCCCAGCATTTT. Its protein product is CASSEDRINQPQHF. Looking up the rest from reference TRBV2 and TRBJ1-5 gives the full variable domain: EPEVTQTPSHQVTQMGQEVILRCVPISNHLYFYWYRQILGQKVEFLVSFYNNEISEKSEIFDDQFSVERPDGSNFTLKIRSTKLEDSAMYFCASSEDRINQPQHFGDGTRLSIL.

The gene calls are TRBV5-1 and TRBJ2-5; D is possibly TRBD1 or TRBD2 (5 bases each). The germline gives CDR1 SGHRS, CDR2 YFSETQ. Trimming took 5 bases from V and 4 from J, leaving 21 bases between them. The CDR3 is 16 amino acids. In DNA, the CDR3 is TGCGCCAGCAGTCCTGGGAGCACAGGCGGCGGAGAGACCCAGTACTTC. This sequence encodes CASSPGSTGGGETQYF.

There are a few counts of this clonotype. This chain links TRBV7-2 with TRBJ1-6, with D hard to call. V lost 5 bases and J 13 bases, leaving 15 bases between the germline ends. CDR1 is SGHTA and CDR2 is FQGNSA in the germline V gene. The CDR3 totals 13 residues. The CDR3 bases are TGTGCCAGCAGCGGCAGTGGAGGGATTCCCCTCCACTTT. Its protein is CASSGSGGIPLHF.